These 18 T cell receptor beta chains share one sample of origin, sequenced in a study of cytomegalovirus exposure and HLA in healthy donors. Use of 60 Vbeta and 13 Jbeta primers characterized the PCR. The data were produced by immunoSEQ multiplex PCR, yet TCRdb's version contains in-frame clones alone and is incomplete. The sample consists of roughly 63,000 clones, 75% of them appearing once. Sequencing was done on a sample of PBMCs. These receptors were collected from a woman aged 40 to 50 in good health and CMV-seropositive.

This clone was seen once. The CDR3 loop is CASSAIDRSGTGELFF. CDR3 DNA: TGTGCCAGCAGCGCCATCGACAGGTCAGGCACCGGGGAGCTGTTTTTT. V gene TRBV11-2 combines with J gene TRBJ2-2, with D possibly being TRBD1 (6 bases). Deletions cut 5 bases from V and 4 bases from J, with 17 bases between. Germline CDR1 is SGHAT and CDR2 is FQNNGV. The CDR3 spans 16 residues.

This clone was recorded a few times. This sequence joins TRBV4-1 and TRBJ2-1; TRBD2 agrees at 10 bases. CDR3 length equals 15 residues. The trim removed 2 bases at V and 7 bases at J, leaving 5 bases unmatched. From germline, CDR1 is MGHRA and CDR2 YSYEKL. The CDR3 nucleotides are TGCGCCAGCAGCCAACGTAGCGGGGGGCCAAATGAGCAGTTCTTC. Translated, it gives CASSQRSGGPNEQFF.

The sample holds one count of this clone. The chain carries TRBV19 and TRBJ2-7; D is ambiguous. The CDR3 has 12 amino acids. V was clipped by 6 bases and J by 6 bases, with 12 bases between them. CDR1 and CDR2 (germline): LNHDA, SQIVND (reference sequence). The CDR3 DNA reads TGTGCCAGTAGATCCCCCAACAGCGAGCAGTACTTC. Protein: CASRSPNSEQYF.

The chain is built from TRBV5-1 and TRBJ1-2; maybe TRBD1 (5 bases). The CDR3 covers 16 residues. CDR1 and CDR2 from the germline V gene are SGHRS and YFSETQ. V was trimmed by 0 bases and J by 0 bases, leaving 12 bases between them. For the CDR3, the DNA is TGCGCCAGCAGCTTGGGTGGGAGGGGATCTAACTATGGCTACACCTTC. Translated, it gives CASSLGGRGSNYGYTF.

DNA for the CDR3: TGTGCCACCAGCAGTCCTCTTGAGGGACTGGAAACTCTTAATGAAAAACTGTTTTTT. It translates to CATSSPLEGLETLNEKLFF. The V gene is TRBV15, the J gene TRBJ1-4, with D possibly being TRBD1 (5 bases). Trimming pared 3 bases from V and 4 bases from J, leaving 24 bases between. Germline CDR1 and CDR2: LNHNV and YYDKDF (reference sequence). CDR3 length equals 19 residues. Full variable domain (rest looked up from reference TRBV15 and TRBJ1-4): DAMVIQNPRYQVTQFGKPVTLSCSQTLNHNVMYWYQQKSSQAPKLLFHYYDKDFNNEADTPDNFQSRRPNTSFCFLDIRSPGLGDTAMYLCATSSPLEGLETLNEKLFFGSGTQLSVL.

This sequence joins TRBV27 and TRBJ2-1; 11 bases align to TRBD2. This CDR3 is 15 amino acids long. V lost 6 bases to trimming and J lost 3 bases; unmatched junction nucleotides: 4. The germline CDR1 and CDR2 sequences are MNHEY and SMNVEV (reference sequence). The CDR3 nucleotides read TGTGCCAGCAGCCCTGGGACTAGCGGCTACAATGAGCAGTTCTTC. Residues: CASSPGTSGYNEQFF.

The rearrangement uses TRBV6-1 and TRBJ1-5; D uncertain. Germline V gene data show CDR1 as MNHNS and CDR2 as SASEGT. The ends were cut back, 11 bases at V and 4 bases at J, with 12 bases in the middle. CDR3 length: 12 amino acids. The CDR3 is CAVDFSNQPQHF. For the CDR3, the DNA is TGTGCCGTTGACTTTTCTAATCAGCCCCAGCATTTT.

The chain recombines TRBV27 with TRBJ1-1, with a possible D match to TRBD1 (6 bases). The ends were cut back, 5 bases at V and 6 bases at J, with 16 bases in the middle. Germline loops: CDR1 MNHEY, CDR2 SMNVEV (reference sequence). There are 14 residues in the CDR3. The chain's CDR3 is CASSPLGGRAEAFF. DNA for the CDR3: TGTGCCAGCAGTCCCCTGGGGGGGCGCGCTGAAGCTTTCTTT.

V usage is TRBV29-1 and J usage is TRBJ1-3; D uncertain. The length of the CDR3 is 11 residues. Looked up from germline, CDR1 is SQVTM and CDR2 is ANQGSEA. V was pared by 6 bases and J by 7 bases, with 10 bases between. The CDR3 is CSVTGSNTIYF. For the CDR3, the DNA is TGCAGCGTCACGGGGTCGAACACCATATATTTT.

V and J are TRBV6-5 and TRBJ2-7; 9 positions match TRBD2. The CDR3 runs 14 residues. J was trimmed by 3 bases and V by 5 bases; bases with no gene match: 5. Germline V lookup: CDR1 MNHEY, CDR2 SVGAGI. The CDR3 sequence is CASSPGLAFYEQYF. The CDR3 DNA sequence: TGTGCCAGCAGTCCGGGACTAGCATTCTACGAGCAGTACTTC.

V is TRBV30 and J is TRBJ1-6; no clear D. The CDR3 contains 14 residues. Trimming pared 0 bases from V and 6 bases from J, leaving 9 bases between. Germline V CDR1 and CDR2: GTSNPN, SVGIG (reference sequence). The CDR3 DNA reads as TGTGCCTGGAGTGTAGGTCGGGGTAATTCACCCCTCCACTTT. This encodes CAWSVGRGNSPLHF.

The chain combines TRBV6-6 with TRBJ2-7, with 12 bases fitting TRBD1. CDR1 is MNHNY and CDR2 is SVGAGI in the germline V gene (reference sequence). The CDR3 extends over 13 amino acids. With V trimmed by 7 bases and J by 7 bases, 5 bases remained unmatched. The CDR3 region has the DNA TGTGCCAGCACGGGACAGGGGGCCGGAGAGCAGTACTTC. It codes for CASTGQGAGEQYF.

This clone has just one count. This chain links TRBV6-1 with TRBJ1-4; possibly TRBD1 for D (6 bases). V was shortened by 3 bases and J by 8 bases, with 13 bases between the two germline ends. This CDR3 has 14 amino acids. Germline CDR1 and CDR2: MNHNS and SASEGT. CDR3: CASSDPYREEKLFF. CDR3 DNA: TGTGCCAGCAGTGACCCATACAGGGAGGAAAAACTGTTTTTT.

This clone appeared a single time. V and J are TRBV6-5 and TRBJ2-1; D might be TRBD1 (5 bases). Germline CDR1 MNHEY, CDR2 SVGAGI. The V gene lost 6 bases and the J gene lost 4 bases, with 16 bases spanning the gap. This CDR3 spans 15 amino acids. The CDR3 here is CASSRASRVYNEQFF. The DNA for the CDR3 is TGTGCCAGCAGCCGGGCCAGCAGGGTGTACAATGAGCAGTTCTTC.

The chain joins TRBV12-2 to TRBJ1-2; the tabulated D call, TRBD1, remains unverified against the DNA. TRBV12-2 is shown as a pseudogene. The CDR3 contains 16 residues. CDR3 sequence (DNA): TGTGCAAGTCGCCTCCACCGGGCGACAGGCCGCTATGGCTACACCTTC. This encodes CASRLHRATGRYGYTF.

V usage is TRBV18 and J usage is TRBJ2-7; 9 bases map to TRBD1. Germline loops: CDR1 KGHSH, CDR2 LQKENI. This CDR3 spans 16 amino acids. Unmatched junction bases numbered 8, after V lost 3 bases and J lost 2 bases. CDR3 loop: CASSPTPGQGTYEQYF. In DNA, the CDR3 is TGTGCCAGCTCACCTACGCCGGGACAGGGTACCTACGAGCAGTACTTC.

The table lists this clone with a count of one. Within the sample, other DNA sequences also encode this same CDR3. The CDR3: CASSLRAGGYEQYF. The CDR3 nucleotides are TGCGCCAGCAGCCTAAGAGCAGGGGGGTACGAGCAGTACTTC. The rearrangement joins TRBV4-1 to TRBJ2-7; possibly TRBD1 for D (7 bases). This CDR3 is 14 amino acids long. Deletions cut 4 bases from V and 4 bases from J, with 14 bases between. In germline, CDR1 is MGHRA, CDR2 YSYEKL.

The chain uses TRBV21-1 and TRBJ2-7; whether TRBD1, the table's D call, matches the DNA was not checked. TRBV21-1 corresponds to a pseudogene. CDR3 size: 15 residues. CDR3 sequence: CASSKGEGAPYEQYF. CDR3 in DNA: TGTGCCAGCAGCAAAGGGGAAGGGGCCCCCTACGAGCAGTACTTC.